These 24 T cell receptor beta chains came from one sample sequenced in a study of graft-versus-host responses after intestinal transplantation. These receptors have no known antigen. TCRdb keeps only in-frame clones here, not all; method: immunoSEQ multiplex PCR. The repertoire holds approximately 90,000 clones, with 88% as singletons. Sample: unstimulated CD4+ T cells sorted from spleen or lymph node cells, taken before transplant. Source of these receptors: a human donor who was the organ donor for an intestinal transplant.

CDR3 bases: TGTGCCAGCAGCCTGGACAGTGCAGATACGCAGTATTTT. It translates to CASSLDSADTQYF. This chain uses TRBV7-3 with TRBJ2-3; D is possibly TRBD1 (6 bases). The CDR3 loop spans 13 amino acids. V lost 5 bases to trimming and J lost 4 bases, with 10 bases between them. Germline V CDR1 and CDR2: SGHTA, FQGTGA.

The chain uses TRBV7-9 and TRBJ1-5; TRBD1 aligns across 7 bases. Trimming took 2 bases from V and 6 from J; bases not matched to a gene: 10. CDR3 size: 16 residues. Germline assignment: CDR1 SEHNR and CDR2 FQNEAQ (reference sequence). The CDR3 is CASSLTRRGSFQPQHF. The CDR3 nucleotides read TGTGCCAGCAGCTTAACACGCAGGGGGTCTTTTCAGCCCCAGCATTTT.

The V gene is TRBV18, the J gene TRBJ2-5; weak D call: TRBD2 (6 bases). The V gene's germline CDR1 is KGHSH and CDR2 LQKENI. The CDR3 spans 16 residues. V was shortened by 0 bases and J by 4 bases, with 15 bases between the two germline ends. The CDR3 reads CASSPPGREWGETQYF. CDR3 nucleotide sequence: TGTGCCAGCTCACCACCGGGGCGGGAATGGGGAGAGACCCAGTACTTC.

The chain has TRBV7-2 and TRBJ2-5; the D gene is possibly TRBD1 (6 bases). This CDR3 region has 16 residues. V lost 1 base and J 1 base, leaving 13 bases between the germline ends. CDR1 is SGHTA, CDR2 FQGNSA, per germline. The CDR3 region has the DNA TGTGCCAGCAGCTTAGGAGACAGGTGGGCCCAAGAGACCCAGTACTTC. Its protein is CASSLGDRWAQETQYF. Variable domain in full (rest from reference TRBV7-2 and TRBJ2-5): GAGVSQSPSNKVTEKGKDVELRCDPISGHTALYWYRQSLGQGLEFLIYFQGNSAPDKSGLPSDRFSAERTGGSVSTLTIQRTQQEDSAVYLCASSLGDRWAQETQYFGPGTRLLVL.

CDR3 protein: CASSQPGLAVSLFF. The CDR3 DNA sequence: TGTGCCAGCAGTCAGCCGGGACTAGCGGTGAGTCTGTTCTTC. This chain connects TRBV5-8 to TRBJ2-1; 11 nucleotides line up with TRBD2. Germline trimming cut 5 bases from V and 15 bases from J; bases unmatched to any gene: 13. There are 14 residues in the CDR3. From germline, CDR1 is SGHTS and CDR2 YDEGEE.

The genes are TRBV4-1 and TRBJ1-5; D unresolved. From germline, CDR1 is MGHRA and CDR2 YSYEKL. CDR3 length: 15 amino acids. The V end was cut by 0 bases, the J end by 9 bases, with 15 bases between. The DNA for the CDR3 is TGCGCCAGCAGCCAAGATTTTATTAACTTTCGGCCCCAGCATTTT. Protein sequence: CASSQDFINFRPQHF.

The chain recombines TRBV6-1 with TRBJ2-2, with D maybe TRBD2 (5 bases). The CDR3 sequence is 14 residues long. V lost 7 bases, J lost 7 bases, and 16 bases lay in between. CDR1 is MNHNS and CDR2 is SASEGT in the germline V gene. The CDR3 sequence: CASNGWETYGELFF. CDR3 nucleotide sequence: TGTGCCAGCAACGGATGGGAGACGTACGGGGAGCTGTTTTTT.

This sequence joins TRBV28 and TRBJ2-1; TRBD2 matches at 8 bases. The CDR3 is made up of 17 amino acids. After removal of 6 bases from V and 2 bases from J, the junction contained 12 bases not matched to a gene. Germline V lookup: CDR1 MDHEN, CDR2 SYDVKM. The CDR3 sequence: CASRSSGGLSPYNEQFF. CDR3 sequence (DNA): TGTGCCAGCAGGTCCAGCGGGGGACTCAGCCCCTACAATGAGCAGTTCTTC.

The chain carries TRBV21-1 and TRBJ2-5; the table's TRBD2 call for D was not verified on the DNA. TRBV21-1 is given as a pseudogene. The length of the CDR3 is 18 residues. The CDR3 is CASSKSVWRGVLQETQYF. CDR3 nucleotide sequence: TGTGCCAGCAGCAAATCGGTTTGGCGGGGCGTACTTCAAGAGACCCAGTACTTC.

Worth noting for this clone: Distinct nucleotide sequences in the sample also encode this CDR3. The genes are TRBV5-6 and TRBJ1-2, with 12 bases matching TRBD1. CDR1 and CDR2 from the germline V gene are SGHDT and YYEEEE. Trimming at V came to 7 bases and at J to 5 bases, leaving 12 bases not matched to a gene. CDR3 length: 16 residues. CDR3 protein: CASLATGTGGTYGYTF. CDR3 sequence (DNA): TGTGCCAGCCTAGCAACCGGGACAGGGGGCACTTATGGCTACACCTTC.

The table lists this clone with a count of one. The chain uses TRBV5-4 and TRBJ2-2; possibly TRBD2 for D (5 bases). The CDR3 runs to 14 residues. The germline CDR1 and CDR2 sequences are SGHNT and YYREEE (reference sequence). CDR3: CALAAEVNTGELFF. DNA for the CDR3: TGTGCACTCGCCGCGGAGGTTAACACCGGGGAGCTGTTTTTT.

The rearrangement uses TRBV27 and TRBJ1-3, with D perhaps matching TRBD1 (5 bases). Germline CDR1 MNHEY, CDR2 SMNVEV (reference sequence). V lost 5 bases and J 9 bases, leaving 17 bases between the germline ends. This CDR3 comprises 14 residues. Here the CDR3 reads CASSPRAQRGTIYF. CDR3 coding DNA: TGTGCCAGCAGTCCCCGGGCCCAAAGGGGCACCATATATTTT.

The chain combines TRBV11-1 with TRBJ2-1, with 9 bases aligning to TRBD1. J was trimmed by 2 bases and V by 4 bases; bases with no gene match: 3. The length of the CDR3 is 15 residues. Germline loops: CDR1 SGHAT, CDR2 FQDESV (reference sequence). As DNA, the CDR3 is TGTGCCAGCAGCTCGGACAGGGGAACCTACAATGAGCAGTTCTTC. Protein: CASSSDRGTYNEQFF.

The rearrangement joins TRBV27 to TRBJ2-7; TRBD2 matches at 13 bases. J gave up 6 bases and V 4 bases, and 9 bases lay outside the gene matches. In germline, CDR1 is MNHEY, CDR2 SMNVEV (reference sequence). This CDR3 is 16 amino acids long. In DNA, the CDR3 is TGTGCCAGCAGTTCCTTCCTAAGACTAGCGGGAGGCGAGCAGTACTTC. It is translated as CASSSFLRLAGGEQYF.

The chain links TRBV6-5 to TRBJ2-1, with 8 positions matching TRBD2. V gave up 8 bases and J gave up 5 bases; unmatched junction bases: 14. Germline CDR1 and CDR2: MNHEY and SVGAGI. The CDR3 runs 16 residues. CDR3 sequence reads: CASGFREREGHNEQFF. The DNA of the CDR3 is TGTGCCAGCGGTTTTCGGGAACGGGAGGGTCACAATGAGCAGTTCTTC.

This clone has only a few counts. V is TRBV6-1 and J is TRBJ1-2; 9 nucleotides align to TRBD1. Germline CDR1 and CDR2: MNHNS and SASEGT. With V trimmed by 2 bases and J by 13 bases, 11 bases remained unmatched. The CDR3 runs to 14 residues. The CDR3 here is CASSELMGTGSATF. In DNA form, the CDR3 reads TGTGCCAGCAGTGAACTAATGGGGACAGGGAGTGCCACCTTC.

V usage is TRBV27 and J usage is TRBJ2-7, with 7 bases fitting TRBD2. The germline gives CDR1 MNHEY, CDR2 SMNVEV (reference sequence). The CDR3 is made up of 15 amino acids. Unmatched junction bases numbered 6, after V lost 1 base and J lost 3 bases. CDR3 loop: CASSLFGREGYEQYF. Written as DNA, the CDR3 is TGTGCCAGCAGTTTATTCGGCAGGGAGGGCTACGAGCAGTACTTC.

The V call is TRBV9, the J call TRBJ2-7; 8 nucleotides agree with TRBD1. Germline V gene data show CDR1 as SGDLS and CDR2 as YYNGEE. V trimming: 0 bases; J trimming: 2 bases; junction bases outside the gene matches: 4. This CDR3 region has 15 residues. The CDR3 coding sequence is TGTGCCAGCAGCGTAGGGCAGGGGGCGACCTACGAGCAGTACTTC. Its translation is CASSVGQGATYEQYF.

The chain links TRBV6-6 to TRBJ2-1; possible D gene TRBD2, 6 bases. Trimming took 2 bases from V and 8 from J, leaving 13 bases between them. The CDR3 length is 14 residues. Germline V gene sequence: CDR1 MNHNY, CDR2 SVGAGI (reference sequence). DNA for the CDR3: TGTGCCAGCAGTTACGCATTTAGCGGCGATGAGCAGTTCTTC. It yields the protein CASSYAFSGDEQFF.

This chain joins TRBV11-2 and TRBJ2-7; 9 nucleotides agree with TRBD2. Germline V gene data show CDR1 as SGHAT and CDR2 as FQNNGV. Losses at the gene ends were 4 bases for V and 4 bases for J; bases not matched to a gene: 17. This CDR3 spans 18 amino acids. Here the CDR3 reads CASSSHGFSGGPFYEQYF. As DNA, the CDR3 is TGTGCCAGCAGCTCACACGGGTTTAGCGGGGGACCCTTTTACGAGCAGTACTTC.

J is TRBJ1-3 and V is TRBV30; D gene unclear. The length of the CDR3 is 14 residues. Germline loops: CDR1 GTSNPN, CDR2 SVGIG (reference sequence). The germline V and J ends were trimmed by 0 bases and 7 bases, with 13 bases remaining between them. DNA of the CDR3: TGTGCCTGGAGTGTACTGGGAGTTGTTAACACCATATATTTT. This encodes CAWSVLGVVNTIYF.

This chain uses TRBV11-2 with TRBJ2-5; 11 nucleotides line up with TRBD2. This CDR3 has 17 amino acids. Unmatched junction bases numbered 8, after V lost 1 base and J lost 4 bases. Germline loops: CDR1 SGHAT, CDR2 FQNNGV. CDR3 residues: CASSLGRVAGGRETQYF. The DNA for the CDR3 is TGTGCCAGCAGCTTAGGGCGGGTAGCGGGGGGGAGAGAGACCCAGTACTTC.

The J gene is TRBJ2-2, the V gene TRBV28; D gene uncertain. From germline, CDR1 is MDHEN and CDR2 SYDVKM. Deletions cut 11 bases from V and 0 bases from J, with 10 bases between. This CDR3 has 13 amino acids. In DNA form, the CDR3 reads TGTGCCGCTGGTAGCACGAACACCGGGGAGCTGTTTTTT. This encodes CAAGSTNTGELFF.

The chain couples TRBV5-1 to TRBJ1-2; D is unclear. CDR1 and CDR2 (germline): SGHRS, YFSETQ. Trimming removed 0 bases from V and 0 bases from J, with 3 bases in between. This CDR3 region has 13 residues. CDR3 residues: CASSLEPNYGYTF. CDR3 nucleotide sequence: TGCGCCAGCAGCTTGGAGCCTAACTATGGCTACACCTTC.